This T cell receptor beta chain was sequenced during a study of cytomegalovirus exposure and HLA in healthy donors. Overall study: Previous work identified around 120 million unique TCR beta sequences from around 200 million T cells.

Whole-study findings and limits: A link between a missense DCLRE1C variant and TCR beta V- and J-gene trimming emerged from a later analysis. When a later analysis compared HLA-associated TCR beta chains with equally common others, the HLA-associated chains turned out to be more clonally expanded and to have lower generation probabilities. Apparent HLA restriction characterized most CMV-associated TCR beta chains in a later analysis.

This clone was counted between two and nine times. The antigen is undetermined. PCR amplification relied on 60 Vbeta primers (plus 13 Jbeta primers). TCRdb keeps only in-frame clones here, not all; method: immunoSEQ multiplex PCR. The table shows around 160,000 clones, with 70% to 80% occurring only once. Sequencing was performed on PBMCs. The sequence derives from a man between 45 and 60 years old in good health and CMV-seropositive.

CDR3 amino acids: CASSSPGQGGNQPQHF. As DNA, the CDR3 is TGTGCCAGCAGTTCCCCGGGACAGGGAGGCAATCAGCCCCAGCATTTT. The rearrangement uses TRBV6-6 and TRBJ1-5; TRBD1 aligns across 9 bases. CDR1 is MNHNY, CDR2 SVGAGI, per germline (reference sequence). The CDR3 totals 16 residues. J lost 2 bases, V lost 4 bases, and 6 bases had no gene match.